One TCR beta chain is described in this entry. Its specificity is unknown. This sample was taken from a study of OX40 agonist ivuxolimab in advanced cancers. Study findings and constraints: CD8+ T cells were the subset that, on average, had more expanded clones than CD4+.

Blood sampling took place at baseline, cycle 4 day 1, and cycle 7 day 1. The repertoire was sequenced with immunoSEQ multiplex PCR; TCRdb's copy has only in-frame clones and lacks some. In the table there are about 20,000 clones, about four fifths of which are singletons. Trimming at V came to 5 bases and at J to 2 bases, leaving 14 bases not matched to a gene. Per the germline V gene, CDR1 is MNHEY and CDR2 is SMNVEV (reference sequence). CDR3 length: 17 amino acids. Sequenced here: CD4+ or CD8+ T cells sorted from blood, sampled in a trial of the OX40 agonist ivuxolimab. The genes are TRBV27 and TRBJ1-1, with 7 bases matching TRBD1. The sequence was collected from an adult with an advanced solid tumor such as melanoma, head and neck, liver or kidney cancer. The CDR3 sequence: CASSLVLIGQDNTEAFF. CDR3 nucleotides: TGTGCCAGCAGTCTCGTCTTAATAGGACAGGATAACACTGAAGCTTTCTTT.